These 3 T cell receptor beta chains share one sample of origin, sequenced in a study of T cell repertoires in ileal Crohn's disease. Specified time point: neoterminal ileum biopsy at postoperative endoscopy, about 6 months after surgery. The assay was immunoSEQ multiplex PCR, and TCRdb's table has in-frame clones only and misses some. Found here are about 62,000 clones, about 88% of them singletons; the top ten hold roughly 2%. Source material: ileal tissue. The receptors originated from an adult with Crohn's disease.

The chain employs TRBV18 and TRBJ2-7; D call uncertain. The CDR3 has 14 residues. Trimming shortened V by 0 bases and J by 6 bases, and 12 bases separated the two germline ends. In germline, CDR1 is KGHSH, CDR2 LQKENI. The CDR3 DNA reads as TGTGCCAGCTCACCACCACGCGCAGGTTCCGAGCAGTACTTC. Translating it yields CASSPPRAGSEQYF.

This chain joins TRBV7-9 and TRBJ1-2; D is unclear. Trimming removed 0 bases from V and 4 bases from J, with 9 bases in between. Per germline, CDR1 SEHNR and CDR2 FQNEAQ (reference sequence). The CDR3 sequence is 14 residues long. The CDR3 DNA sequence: TGTGCCAGCAGCTTAGCGTCCATTGTCTATGGCTACACCTTC. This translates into CASSLASIVYGYTF.

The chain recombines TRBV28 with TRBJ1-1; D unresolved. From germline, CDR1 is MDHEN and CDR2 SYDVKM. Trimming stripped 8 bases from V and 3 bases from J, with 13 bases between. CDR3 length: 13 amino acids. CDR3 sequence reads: CASYEGIDTEAFF. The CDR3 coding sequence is TGTGCCAGCTACGAGGGAATTGACACTGAAGCTTTCTTT.